This entry lists 5 T cell receptor beta chains sequenced from one sample in a study of blood T cell repertoires in COVID-19. Data came from immunoSEQ multiplex PCR; TCRdb stores just in-frame clones and leaves some out. The sample lists some 220,000 clones; 75% to 85% were seen once. The sequenced sample consisted of peripheral blood. Receptor source: a woman in her thirties with COVID-19, enrolled during active disease.

As regards this clone: This same CDR3 is encoded by further DNA sequences in the sample. V and J are TRBV2 and TRBJ1-1; D perhaps matches TRBD1 (6 bases). Trimming removed 3 bases at V and 2 bases at J, with 7 bases between. Germline CDR1 is SNHLY and CDR2 is FYNNEI. This CDR3 has 13 residues. The CDR3 here is CASSEGANTEAFF. CDR3 DNA sequence: TGTGCCAGCAGTGAGGGGGCTAACACTGAAGCTTTCTTT.

Comment on this clone: Other DNA sequences from this sample encode an identical CDR3 as well. The rearrangement joins TRBV9 to TRBJ2-7; tentative D call: TRBD1 (6 bases). V lost 0 bases to trimming and J lost 2 bases, with 9 bases between them. This CDR3 spans 14 amino acids. Per germline, CDR1 SGDLS and CDR2 YYNGEE. The DNA for the CDR3 is TGTGCCAGCAGCGTAGGAGACAGGCCCTACGAGCAGTACTTC. This sequence encodes CASSVGDRPYEQYF. Full variable domain (outside the CDR3, taken from reference TRBV9 and TRBJ2-7): DSGVTQTPKHLITATGQRVTLRCSPRSGDLSVYWYQQSLDQGLQFLIQYYNGEERAKGNILERFSAQQFPDLHSELNLSSLELGDSALYFCASSVGDRPYEQYFGPGTRLTVT.

The chain combines TRBV7-9 with TRBJ2-2; 10 positions agree with TRBD1. Per the germline V gene, CDR1 is SEHNR and CDR2 is FQNEAQ (reference sequence). V was pared by 5 bases and J by 8 bases, with 8 bases of the junction left unmatched. There are 15 residues in the CDR3. The CDR3 DNA follows: TGTGCCAGCAGCCCCGGGACAGGGGTAGGAGGGGAGCTGTTTTTT. This codes for CASSPGTGVGGELFF.

V is TRBV25-1 and J is TRBJ1-4; 9 positions match TRBD1. V shed 9 bases, J shed 7 bases, and the junction held 6 bases outside the gene matches. CDR1 is MGHDK and CDR2 is SYGVNS in the germline V gene. This CDR3 contains 13 residues. The CDR3 coding sequence is TGTGCCAGTCGGGACAGGGAGTTTGAAAAACTGTTTTTT. Protein product: CASRDREFEKLFF.

The V gene is TRBV3-1 (or the pseudogene TRBV3-2), the J gene TRBJ2-7; 12 nucleotides align to TRBD2. Losses at the gene ends were 4 bases for V and 3 bases for J; bases not matched to a gene: 7. Germline CDR1 LGHDT, CDR2 YNNKEL (reference sequence). The CDR3 sequence is 16 residues long. CDR3 nucleotide sequence: TGTGCCAGCAGCCGACCCGGACTAGCGGGATACTACGAGCAGTACTTC. Amino acid sequence: CASSRPGLAGYYEQYF.